This TCR beta chain is drawn from a study of T cells after yellow fever vaccination. This clonotype was seen a handful of times. This CDR3 is 16 amino acids long. Trimming pared 6 bases from V and 2 bases from J, leaving 22 bases between. CDR1 SQVTM and CDR2 ANQGSEA come from the germline V gene. TCRdb ran MiXCR on the 5' RACE reads and lists one entry per CDR3 protein. The data hold about 300,000 distinct CDR3 sequences, with around 9.3% observed a single time. The origin of this receptor is a man younger than 35 who received the YFV17D yellow fever vaccine. The rearrangement links TRBV29-1 to TRBJ1-2; D not certain. The sequencing here drew on CD4+ T cells sorted from PBMCs, taken 5 days after the yellow fever booster vaccination. The CDR3 spells CSVATPPGRTNYGYTF. DNA of the CDR3: TGCAGCGTCGCTACTCCCCCAGGCCGCACCAACTATGGCTACACCTTC. Full variable domain (missing parts from reference TRBV29-1 and TRBJ1-2): SAVISQKPSRDICQRGTSLTIQCQVDSQVTMMFWYRQQPGQSLTLIATANQGSEATYESGFVIDKFPISRPNLTFSTLTVSNMSPEDSSIYLCSVATPPGRTNYGYTFGSGTRLTVV.